The text below deals with one TCR beta chain. These data originate in a study of OX40 agonist ivuxolimab in advanced cancers. Study context: Given to patients was ivuxolimab, an agonistic anti-OX40 (CD134) antibody.

Sequencing was performed with immunoSEQ multiplex PCR; in TCRdb, only in-frame clones are kept and a portion is missing. The sample shows around 35,000 clones, 80% to 85% of them seen only once. CDR3 length equals 15 residues. V lost 4 bases and J lost 3; bases outside the gene matches: 5. Germline V CDR1 and CDR2: KGHSH, LQKENI. Sequenced here: CD4+ or CD8+ T cells sorted from blood, sampled in a trial of the OX40 agonist ivuxolimab. The clonotype was recovered from an adult with an advanced solid tumor such as melanoma, head and neck, liver or kidney cancer. The chain employs TRBV18 and TRBJ2-7; 11 bases map to TRBD2. CDR3 amino acids: CASSLLLAGDYEQYF. The CDR3 DNA reads TGTGCCAGCTCACTCCTACTAGCGGGAGACTACGAGCAGTACTTC.